These 14 T cell receptor beta chains were all obtained from the same sample, sequenced in a study of T-cell memory formation after mild COVID-19. MiXCR, run by TCRdb on the 5' RACE reads, gives a single entry per CDR3 protein. The repertoire holds tens of thousands of distinct CDR3 sequences, with roughly 11% as singletons. The sample consisted of PBMCs or a T cell subset sorted from them (not recorded which). All receptors derive from a young man who had mild COVID-19 (a few samples of this study predate the infection). Cell type and time point are not known.

This clonotype has a count of ten or more. The chain couples TRBV29-1 to TRBJ2-3; 8 positions match TRBD1. The CDR3 extends over 13 amino acids. After removal of 4 bases from V and 4 bases from J, the junction contained 4 bases not matched to a gene. The germline gives CDR1 SQVTM, CDR2 ANQGSEA. DNA for the CDR3: TGCAGCGTTGTTCGACAGGGGTCAGATACGCAGTATTTT. Translated, it gives CSVVRQGSDTQYF.

This clonotype was counted at least ten times. V usage is TRBV30 and J usage is TRBJ2-3; 13 bases are a match to TRBD2. CDR3 length: 16 residues. Losses at the gene ends were 2 bases for V and 1 base for J; bases not matched to a gene: 3. Germline values: CDR1 GTSNPN, CDR2 SVGIG (reference sequence). This CDR3 reads CAWSRGLAGGTDTQYF. In DNA form, the CDR3 reads TGTGCCTGGAGTCGAGGACTAGCGGGGGGCACAGATACGCAGTATTTT.

This clonotype was seen repeatedly, ten times or more. This sequence joins TRBV30 and TRBJ1-3, with unresolved D. The V end was cut by 1 base, the J end by 4 bases, with 11 bases between. CDR1 and CDR2 from the germline V gene are GTSNPN and SVGIG (reference sequence). The CDR3 sequence is 14 residues long. The CDR3 DNA reads TGTGCCTGGAGTGCTTGGTCAGTCGGAAACACCATATATTTT. Its protein product is CAWSAWSVGNTIYF.

This clonotype has only a few counts. The chain couples TRBV6-5 to TRBJ2-5; D is unresolved. Trimming cost V 5 bases and J 5 bases, with 12 bases left between them. The CDR3 has 13 residues. Germline V gene sequence: CDR1 MNHEY, CDR2 SVGAGI. DNA for the CDR3: TGTGCCAGCAGTCGGCATCTCGACGAGACCCAGTACTTC. It translates to CASSRHLDETQYF.

This clonotype was recorded many times. This rearrangement joins TRBV4-3 to TRBJ2-5; 7 bases fit TRBD2. This CDR3 region has 16 residues. J was trimmed by 1 base and V by 3 bases; bases with no gene match: 8. CDR1 and CDR2 from the germline V gene are LGHNA and YSLEER. CDR3 loop: CASSHFGAGTQETQYF. CDR3 in DNA: TGCGCCAGCAGCCATTTCGGAGCGGGGACCCAAGAGACCCAGTACTTC.

This clonotype has just a few counts. The rearrangement joins TRBV4-3 to TRBJ1-1; D ambiguous. V was clipped by 1 base and J by 1 base, with 16 bases between them. CDR3 length: 17 amino acids. Germline assignment: CDR1 LGHNA and CDR2 YSLEER. The CDR3 nucleotides read TGCGCCAGCAGCCAAGGGAGGACGTTTGGCAAGAACACTGAAGCTTTCTTT. Amino acids: CASSQGRTFGKNTEAFF.

The chain employs TRBV5-5 and TRBJ2-5; 9 bases match TRBD1. Germline CDR1 is SGHKS and CDR2 is YYEKEE (reference sequence). This CDR3 has 17 amino acids. J was trimmed by 4 bases and V by 3 bases; bases with no gene match: 13. Written as DNA, the CDR3 is TGTGCCAGCAGCTCGCAACCGGGACAGGGAATTGGAGAGACCCAGTACTTC. It codes for CASSSQPGQGIGETQYF.

J is TRBJ2-3 and V is TRBV14, with 12 bases lining up with TRBD2. V was clipped by 0 bases and J by 7 bases; unmatched bases: 8. The CDR3 has 17 residues. The V gene's germline CDR1 is SGHDN and CDR2 FVKESK. The CDR3 region is CASSQDLGLAGRNTQYF. CDR3 DNA: TGTGCCAGCAGCCAAGACCTCGGACTAGCGGGAAGGAATACGCAGTATTTT.

This clonotype was detected many times. The chain couples TRBV7-9 to TRBJ2-2; possibly TRBD2 for D (5 bases). CDR3 length: 12 residues. Trimming removed 5 bases from V and 9 bases from J, with 10 bases in between. CDR1 is SEHNR and CDR2 is FQNEAQ in the germline V gene (reference sequence). The CDR3 sequence: CASSPRTRELFF. CDR3 in DNA: TGTGCCAGCAGCCCTAGGACTCGGGAGCTGTTTTTT.

This clonotype has a count of ten or more. The chain uses TRBV7-9 and TRBJ1-2, with D perhaps TRBD1 (6 bases). Looked up from germline, CDR1 is SEHNR and CDR2 is FQNEAQ (reference sequence). CDR3 length: 16 amino acids. With 4 bases removed from V and 4 bases from J, the gap between germline ends came to 19 bases. This chain's CDR3 is CASSSPPLQGRYGYTF. Here the CDR3 DNA reads TGTGCCAGCAGCTCGCCCCCCCTACAGGGACGCTATGGCTACACCTTC.

This clonotype was seen repeatedly, ten times or more. This sequence joins TRBV20-1 and TRBJ1-6, with 9 bases that match TRBD1. The CDR3 loop spans 15 amino acids. V was pared by 0 bases and J by 7 bases, with 4 bases of the junction left unmatched. CDR1 and CDR2 (germline): DFQATT, SNEGSKA (reference sequence). CDR3 bases: TGCAGTGCTAGAGACGTGGGACAGGGAAATTCACCCCTCCACTTT. Translating it yields CSARDVGQGNSPLHF.

This clonotype showed up just a few times. V gene TRBV18 combines with J gene TRBJ2-7; a possible D gene is TRBD2 (5 bases). Trimming took off 2 bases at V and 7 bases at J, with 9 bases between the two ends. Germline CDR1 is KGHSH and CDR2 is LQKENI. This CDR3 region has 12 residues. Written as DNA, the CDR3 is TGTGCCAGCTCACCAAACCGGGGTGAGCAGTACTTC. This codes for CASSPNRGEQYF. The variable domain in full, with the rest retrieved from reference TRBV18 and TRBJ2-7, is NAGVMQNPRHLVRRRGQEARLRCSPMKGHSHVYWYRQLPEEGLKFMVYLQKENIIDESGMPKERFSAEFPKEGPSILRIQQVVRGDSAAYFCASSPNRGEQYFGPGTRLTVT.

Many counts were recorded for this clonotype. V gene TRBV30 combines with J gene TRBJ1-4; 7 positions match TRBD1. V shed 0 bases and J 10 bases; nucleotides not matched to a gene: 5. Germline V gives CDR1 GTSNPN, CDR2 SVGIG (reference sequence). The CDR3 runs to 13 residues. The CDR3 is CAWSVQGSGKLFF. In DNA, the CDR3 is TGTGCCTGGAGTGTACAGGGGAGCGGAAAACTGTTTTTT. The full variable domain, completed using reference TRBV30 and TRBJ1-4, is SQTIHQWPATLVQPVGSPLSLECTVEGTSNPNLYWYRQAAGRGLQLLFYSVGIGQISSEVPQNLSASRPQDRQFILSSKKLLLSDSGFYLCAWSVQGSGKLFFGSGTQLSVL.

At least ten counts were recorded for this clonotype. The rearrangement uses TRBV20-1 and TRBJ2-1; TRBD2 matches at 9 bases. CDR3 length: 15 amino acids. Germline trimming cut 5 bases from V and 5 bases from J; bases unmatched to any gene: 10. CDR1 is DFQATT and CDR2 is SNEGSKA in the germline V gene (reference sequence). The CDR3 loop is CSAGGAGGTHNEQFF. In nucleotides, the CDR3 is TGCAGTGCTGGCGGGGCGGGGGGGACCCACAATGAGCAGTTCTTC.